These 27 T cell receptor beta chains originate from one sample sequenced in a study of blood T cell repertoires in COVID-19. Only in-frame clones appear in the TCRdb table, and some are missing; sequencing was by immunoSEQ multiplex PCR. The sample has over 200,000 clones, approximately 90% seen once. Material: peripheral blood. The source of these receptors is a woman between 35 and 50 years old who had recovered from COVID-19.

CDR3: CAWSDGTSGPGGIQYF. The CDR3 DNA reads as TGTGCCTGGAGTGACGGGACTAGCGGACCGGGGGGCATTCAGTACTTC. J is TRBJ2-4 and V is TRBV30; 11 bases map to TRBD2. V lost 1 base to trimming and J lost 9 bases; unmatched junction nucleotides: 11. Germline V CDR1 and CDR2: GTSNPN, SVGIG (reference sequence). This CDR3 has 16 amino acids.

The rearrangement uses TRBV20-1 and TRBJ2-2; D is ambiguous. Between the trimmed V and J ends, which lost 3 bases and 0 bases, there was a span of 11 bases. In germline, CDR1 is DFQATT, CDR2 SNEGSKA (reference sequence). The CDR3 is 15 amino acids. CDR3 amino acids: CSASRVVPNTGELFF. The CDR3 region has the DNA TGCAGTGCTAGTCGAGTGGTCCCGAACACCGGGGAGCTGTTTTTT.

The V and J genes are TRBV30 and TRBJ1-1; the D gene is possibly TRBD1 (5 bases). Trimming stripped 5 bases from V and 6 bases from J, with 13 bases between. The CDR3 runs 12 residues. Germline V lookup: CDR1 GTSNPN, CDR2 SVGIG (reference sequence). This CDR3 is CAWRTGGAEAFF. In DNA, the CDR3 is TGTGCCTGGCGTACCGGGGGGGCTGAAGCTTTCTTT.

The chain combines TRBV6-2 or TRBV6-3 with TRBJ1-2, with D hard to call. This CDR3 has 15 residues. Germline CDR1 reads MNHEY; CDR2 reads SVGEGT. Trimming left V 0 bases short and J 4 bases short, with 12 bases between. The CDR3 coding sequence is TGTGCCAGCAGTTACTCACCCCCGGGGAGCTATGGCTACACCTTC. Translating it yields CASSYSPPGSYGYTF.

V is TRBV7-8 and J is TRBJ1-1; tentative D call: TRBD1 (5 bases). Trimming stripped 6 bases from V and 4 bases from J, with 12 bases between. Germline loops: CDR1 SGHVS, CDR2 FQNEAQ. The CDR3 runs 13 residues. CDR3 in amino acids: CASRMGQSTEAFF. CDR3 nucleotides: TGTGCCAGCAGGATGGGGCAGAGCACTGAAGCTTTCTTT.

This clone was seen a few times. The chain links TRBV10-3 to TRBJ1-3; D ambiguous. Germline V gene data show CDR1 as ENHRY and CDR2 as SYGVKD. V dropped 2 bases and J dropped 0 bases, with 8 bases sitting between them. The CDR3 totals 15 residues. CDR3 sequence: CAISEPGFSGNTIYF. In DNA, the CDR3 is TGTGCCATCAGTGAGCCGGGATTCTCTGGAAACACCATATATTTT.

This clone was seen a few times. The genes are TRBV5-1 and TRBJ2-1; D is ambiguous. The CDR3 sequence is 15 residues long. Germline V gene sequence: CDR1 SGHRS, CDR2 YFSETQ. V gave up 4 bases and J gave up 5 bases, with 16 bases separating them. The CDR3 DNA follows: TGCGCCAGCAGCACCACCGGAGCGCGGAACAATGAGCAGTTCTTC. Its protein is CASSTTGARNNEQFF.

The rearrangement links TRBV14 to TRBJ1-2; unclear D gene. Between the trimmed V and J ends, which lost 4 bases and 4 bases, there was a span of 16 bases. This CDR3 is 15 amino acids long. Germline V gene sequence: CDR1 SGHDN, CDR2 FVKESK. CDR3 coding DNA: TGTGCCAGCAGCCCCGTTGGCCCGCCCGCCTATGGCTACACCTTC. Translated: CASSPVGPPAYGYTF.

The chain carries TRBV6-6 and TRBJ2-7; the D gene is possibly TRBD2 (6 bases). V lost 8 bases, J lost 0 bases, and 11 bases lay in between. The CDR3 spans 13 residues. Germline V CDR1 and CDR2: MNHNY, SVGAGI (reference sequence). This CDR3 is CASRVAASYEQYF. In nucleotides, the CDR3 is TGTGCCAGCCGGGTAGCGGCCTCCTACGAGCAGTACTTC.

This clone was detected only a few times. The chain combines TRBV4-1 with TRBJ1-2, with 7 bases fitting TRBD1. Germline V lookup: CDR1 MGHRA, CDR2 YSYEKL. The CDR3 totals 15 residues. Trimming cost V 3 bases and J 5 bases; bases outside gene matches: 9. The CDR3 protein is CASSHPDRDLYGYTF. CDR3 coding DNA: TGCGCCAGCAGCCACCCCGACAGGGACCTTTATGGCTACACCTTC.

The gene calls are TRBV24-1 and TRBJ2-3; D is undetermined. This CDR3 comprises 11 residues. V was cut by 5 bases and J by 6 bases, with 5 bases left in between. CDR1 is KGHDR, CDR2 SFDVKD, per germline. The CDR3 protein is CATSALDTQYF. In DNA, the CDR3 is TGTGCCACCAGTGCGTTGGATACGCAGTATTTT.

V is TRBV4-2 and J is TRBJ2-7; TRBD2 agrees at 11 bases. The CDR3 is 17 amino acids. The germline gives CDR1 LGHNA, CDR2 YNFKEQ. The V segment lost 1 base and the J segment 2 bases; nucleotides outside the gene matches: 7. The CDR3 bases are TGTGCCAGCAGCCAAGTCGGGGGTAGCGGGAGGGCCTACGAGCAGTACTTC. This sequence encodes CASSQVGGSGRAYEQYF.

This chain joins TRBV7-8 and TRBJ2-7, with TRBD1 matching 10 bases. The trim removed 5 bases at V and 4 bases at J, leaving 2 bases unmatched. The CDR3 length is 13 residues. The V gene's germline CDR1 is SGHVS and CDR2 FQNEAQ. The CDR3 here is CASSRQGAYEQYF. CDR3 nucleotides: TGTGCCAGCAGCCGACAGGGGGCTTACGAGCAGTACTTC.

V is TRBV6-5 and J is TRBJ2-5, with D unresolved. The CDR3 length is 15 residues. V was cut by 5 bases and J by 3 bases, with 16 bases left in between. Germline values: CDR1 MNHEY, CDR2 SVGAGI. Written as DNA, the CDR3 is TGTGCCAGCAGTCCCGGATGGGCAGCAAAAGAGACCCAGTACTTC. This encodes CASSPGWAAKETQYF.

This chain connects TRBV9 to TRBJ1-3, with D perhaps matching TRBD1 (6 bases). V lost 0 bases to trimming and J lost 9 bases, with 7 bases between them. Germline lookup yields CDR1 SGDLS and CDR2 YYNGEE. The CDR3 length is 12 residues. CDR3 residues: CASSVVGGTIYF. The CDR3 coding sequence is TGTGCCAGCAGCGTAGTAGGGGGCACCATATATTTT. The whole variable domain, filled in from reference TRBV9 and TRBJ1-3, reads DSGVTQTPKHLITATGQRVTLRCSPRSGDLSVYWYQQSLDQGLQFLIQYYNGEERAKGNILERFSAQQFPDLHSELNLSSLELGDSALYFCASSVVGGTIYFGEGSWLTVV.

The genes are TRBV9 and TRBJ2-7; TRBD2 matches 7 bases. The germline gives CDR1 SGDLS, CDR2 YYNGEE. CDR3 length: 15 amino acids. After removal of 4 bases from V and 0 bases from J, the junction contained 7 bases not matched to a gene. CDR3 nucleotides: TGTGCCAGCAGCCCAAACCCGGGGGGCTCCTACGAGCAGTACTTC. The encoded protein is CASSPNPGGSYEQYF.

The chain combines TRBV21-1 with TRBJ1-1. TRBV21-1 is a pseudogene segment. The CDR3 is 17 amino acids. The CDR3 coding sequence is TGTGCCAGCAGCAAAGAAGGTGGGGGGGGCAGACCCACTGAAGCTTTCTTT. Its protein is CASSKEGGGGRPTEAFF.

The J gene is TRBJ1-5, the V gene TRBV9; D call uncertain. Germline V gene data show CDR1 as SGDLS and CDR2 as YYNGEE. This CDR3 is built from 15 residues. V dropped 0 bases and J dropped 7 bases, with 14 bases sitting between them. The CDR3 DNA is TGTGCCAGCAGCGTAGGGGGAGGGATTGGGCAGCCCCAGCATTTT. Translated: CASSVGGGIGQPQHF.

The chain carries TRBV2 and TRBJ2-5, with 8 positions matching TRBD2. Germline loops: CDR1 SNHLY, CDR2 FYNNEI. The CDR3 extends over 15 amino acids. Trimming removed 6 bases from V and 0 bases from J; junction bases left unmatched: 6. Here the CDR3 reads CASSRLATNQETQYF. The CDR3 coding sequence is TGTGCCAGCAGCCGACTAGCGACAAACCAAGAGACCCAGTACTTC.

V usage is TRBV5-6 and J usage is TRBJ2-3; a weak D match, TRBD2 (6 bases). The CDR3 spans 18 residues. The V gene lost 3 bases and the J gene lost 3 bases, with 23 bases spanning the gap. Germline assignment: CDR1 SGHDT and CDR2 YYEEEE. CDR3 residues: CASSSKSGGILGTDTQYF. DNA for the CDR3: TGTGCCAGCAGCTCGAAGTCCGGCGGGATCCTAGGAACAGATACGCAGTATTTT.

The V gene is TRBV7-9, the J gene TRBJ1-1; D uncertain. Between the trimmed V and J ends, which lost 5 bases and 4 bases, there was a span of 20 bases. The CDR3 consists of 16 residues. CDR1 and CDR2 from the germline V gene are SEHNR and FQNEAQ (reference sequence). CDR3 residues: CASSPPLAPTGTEAFF. The CDR3 coding sequence is TGTGCCAGCAGCCCCCCCCTGGCCCCAACGGGCACTGAAGCTTTCTTT.

The sample holds one count of this clone. The chain couples TRBV10-3 to TRBJ1-1; no reliable D call. Germline V CDR1 and CDR2: ENHRY, SYGVKD. V was trimmed by 6 bases and J by 7 bases, leaving 9 bases between them. The CDR3 is 11 amino acids. CDR3 region: CAISPGFEAFF. In nucleotides, the CDR3 is TGTGCCATCAGCCCCGGTTTTGAAGCTTTCTTT.

The gene calls are TRBV7-3 and TRBJ2-1; 10 bases match TRBD2. The V gene's germline CDR1 is SGHTA and CDR2 FQGTGA. V was pared by 5 bases and J by 2 bases, with 6 bases of the junction left unmatched. The CDR3 contains 16 residues. CDR3: CASSTTGTSAYNEQFF. The CDR3 DNA reads as TGTGCCAGCAGCACCACCGGGACTAGCGCCTACAATGAGCAGTTCTTC.

V and J are TRBV7-8 and TRBJ1-1; perhaps TRBD1 as D (5 bases). Germline V gene lookup returns CDR1 SGHVS and CDR2 FQNEAQ. Trimming removed 0 bases from V and 5 bases from J, with 22 bases in between. CDR3 length: 18 residues. The CDR3 region is CASSLAHTGVVTRTEAFF. The CDR3 nucleotides read TGTGCCAGCAGCTTAGCCCACACGGGGGTGGTAACGAGAACTGAAGCTTTCTTT.

This clone was recorded a few times. The V gene is TRBV28, the J gene TRBJ1-2; maybe TRBD1 (6 bases). Germline V gene sequence: CDR1 MDHEN, CDR2 SYDVKM. The CDR3 length is 17 residues. V was pared by 3 bases and J by 4 bases, with 21 bases between. The CDR3 DNA is TGTGCCAGCAGTTTGGGGACATCCCTCTCAAACCGCTATGGCTACACCTTC. Its protein is CASSLGTSLSNRYGYTF.

The V and J genes are TRBV12-3 or TRBV12-4 and TRBJ1-1; perhaps TRBD1 as D (5 bases). V was cut by 6 bases and J by 11 bases, with 19 bases left in between. The CDR3 is 13 amino acids. The CDR3 region is CASSRRTSRWAFF. The CDR3 DNA reads as TGTGCCAGCAGCCGCAGGACATCGCGATGGGCTTTCTTT.

This clone was recorded once. V gene TRBV5-5 combines with J gene TRBJ2-5, with 8 positions matching TRBD2. CDR3 length equals 19 residues. In germline, CDR1 is SGHKS, CDR2 YYEKEE (reference sequence). With V trimmed by 6 bases and J by 2 bases, 21 bases remained unmatched. The CDR3 DNA sequence: TGTGCCAGCACCACCAACGATCCAGCGGGAGCCCAGGGGCAAGAGACCCAGTACTTC. Translating gives CASTTNDPAGAQGQETQYF.